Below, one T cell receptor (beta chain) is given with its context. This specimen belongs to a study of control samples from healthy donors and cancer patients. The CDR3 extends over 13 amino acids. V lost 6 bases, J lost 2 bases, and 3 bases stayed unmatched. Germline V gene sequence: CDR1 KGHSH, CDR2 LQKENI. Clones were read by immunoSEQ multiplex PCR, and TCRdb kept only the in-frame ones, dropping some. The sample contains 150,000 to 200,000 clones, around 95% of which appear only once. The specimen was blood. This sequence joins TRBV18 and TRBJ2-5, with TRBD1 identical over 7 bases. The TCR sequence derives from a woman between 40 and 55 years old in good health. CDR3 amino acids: CASSRDRQETQYF. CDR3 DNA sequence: TGTGCCAGCTCCCGGGACAGACAAGAGACCCAGTACTTC. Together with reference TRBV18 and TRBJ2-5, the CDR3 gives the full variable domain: NAGVMQNPRHLVRRRGQEARLRCSPMKGHSHVYWYRQLPEEGLKFMVYLQKENIIDESGMPKERFSAEFPKEGPSILRIQQVVRGDSAAYFCASSRDRQETQYFGPGTRLLVL.